The rows below give T cell receptor beta chains drawn from one sample of a study of T cell responses to AZD1222 COVID-19 vaccine. The data were produced by immunoSEQ multiplex PCR, yet TCRdb's version contains in-frame clones alone and is incomplete. The sample holds tens of thousands of clones; 65% to 80% are singletons and the top ten take about 26%. Sample: peripheral blood, taken 28 days after the second dose of the MenACWY control vaccine. All receptors come from an adult who received the MenACWY meningococcal vaccine as a control. Both conserved end residues are part of each CDR3. D genes are given only for firm matches. Clone size, where shown, is once, few, many, or a class for clones that have expanded.

abundance: NA; d_gene: NA; j_gene: TRBJ1-1; v_gene: TRBV6-5; CDR3nt: TGTGCCAGCAACCCGGCGAGGTCGAACACTGAAGCTTTCTTT; CDR3aa: CASNPARSNTEAFF
abundance: NA; d_gene: NA; j_gene: TRBJ1-6; v_gene: TRBV4-3; CDR3nt: TGCGCCAGCAGCCAAGAATTTAATTCACCCCTCCACTTT; CDR3aa: CASSQEFNSPLHF
abundance: NA; d_gene: NA; j_gene: TRBJ1-2; v_gene: TRBV21-1; CDR3nt: TGTGCCAGCAGCAAAATAAGGGGGCAGTCCCCCTATGGCTACACCTTC; CDR3aa: CASSKIRGQSPYGYTF
abundance: NA; d_gene: NA; j_gene: TRBJ1-1; v_gene: TRBV6-5; CDR3nt: TGTGCCAGCCGGATTGCGGCATGGGGGACTGAAGCTTTCTTT; CDR3aa: CASRIAAWGTEAFF
abundance: once; d_gene: NA; j_gene: TRBJ2-5; v_gene: TRBV9; CDR3nt: TGTGCCAGCAGCCCCACCCCGGGACCCGAAGAGACCCAGTACTTC; CDR3aa: CASSPTPGPEETQYF
abundance: NA; d_gene: NA; j_gene: TRBJ1-5; v_gene: TRBV21-1; CDR3nt: TGTGCCAGCAGCAAAGTGAAAACGGGACAGGGGGCAAATCAGCCCCAGCATTTT; CDR3aa: CASSKVKTGQGANQPQHF
abundance: once; d_gene: TRBD1; j_gene: TRBJ2-2; v_gene: TRBV6-5; CDR3nt: TGTGCCACCCTCAGGGGGCGAGGGGAGCTGTTTTTT; CDR3aa: CATLRGRGELFF
abundance: NA; d_gene: TRBD1; j_gene: TRBJ2-1; v_gene: TRBV7-3; CDR3nt: TGTGCCAGCAGCCCAAGAGGGGACAGCTCCTACAATGAGCAGTTCTTC; CDR3aa: CASSPRGDSSYNEQFF
abundance: NA; d_gene: NA; j_gene: TRBJ2-7; v_gene: TRBV7-2; CDR3nt: TGTGCCAGCAGCTTAGCGGGGGAGTCGGGCGAGCAGTACTTC; CDR3aa: CASSLAGESGEQYF
abundance: NA; d_gene: TRBD1; j_gene: TRBJ2-2; v_gene: TRBV7-3; CDR3nt: TGTGCCAGCAGCTTATTAGGGGGCAACGCGAACACCGGGGAGCTGTTTTTT; CDR3aa: CASSLLGGNANTGELFF